The source of this T cell receptor (beta chain) is a study of OX40 agonist ivuxolimab in advanced cancers. Study results and limitations: Low normalized T-cell clonal expansion was also seen in some nonresponders.

As regards this clone: Antigen: not known.

Only in-frame clones appear in the TCRdb table, and some are missing; sequencing was by immunoSEQ multiplex PCR. This sample has 100,000 or so clones, with under 85% found just once. Between the trimmed V and J ends, which lost 0 bases and 2 bases, there was a span of 11 bases. The CDR3 runs to 15 residues. Per germline, CDR1 SGHVS and CDR2 FQNEAQ. This rearrangement joins TRBV7-8 to TRBJ2-7, with D perhaps matching TRBD2 (6 bases). Sequenced material: CD4+ or CD8+ T cells sorted from blood, taken in a trial of the OX40 agonist ivuxolimab. The TCR sequence derives from an adult with an advanced solid tumor such as melanoma, head and neck, liver or kidney cancer. CDR3 loop: CASSLAAGLTYEQYF. As DNA, the CDR3 is TGTGCCAGCAGCTTAGCGGCGGGGTTAACCTACGAGCAGTACTTC.